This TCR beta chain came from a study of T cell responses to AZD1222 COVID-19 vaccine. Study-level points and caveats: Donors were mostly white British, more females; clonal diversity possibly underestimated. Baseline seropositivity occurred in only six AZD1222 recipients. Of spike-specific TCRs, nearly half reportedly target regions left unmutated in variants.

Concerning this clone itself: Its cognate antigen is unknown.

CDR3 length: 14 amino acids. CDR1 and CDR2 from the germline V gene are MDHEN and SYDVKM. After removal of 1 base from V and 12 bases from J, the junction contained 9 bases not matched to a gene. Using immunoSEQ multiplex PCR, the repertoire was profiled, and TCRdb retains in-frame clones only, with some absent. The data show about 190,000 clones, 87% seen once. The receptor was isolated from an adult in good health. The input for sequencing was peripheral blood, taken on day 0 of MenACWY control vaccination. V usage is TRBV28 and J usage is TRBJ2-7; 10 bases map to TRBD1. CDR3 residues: CASSLSPDRGKVYF. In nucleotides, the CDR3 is TGTGCCAGCAGTTTATCCCCGGACAGGGGGAAAGTGTACTTC.